A selection of T cell receptor beta chains follows, all from one sample in a study of blood T cells in healthy people across ages. Each CDR3 protein gets one entry after TCRdb re-called the 5' RACE reads with MiXCR. The sample carries about a million distinct CDR3 sequences, around 49% recorded once. Sequenced sample: blood. The source is a young man in good health. Each CDR3 is given with its conserved first and last residue. A D gene is named only where the DNA matches it firmly. Where a row states a size, it is once, few, many or the class of an expanded clone; other rows omit it.

CDR3 protein: CASSLYSGGAYTGELFF
CDR3 DNA: TGTGCCAGCAGTTTATATAGCGGGGGGGCGTACACCGGGGAGCTGTTTTTT
clone size: NA
J gene: TRBJ2-2
D gene: TRBD2
V gene: TRBV27

CDR3 protein: CSASPGPGNNEQFF
CDR3 DNA: TGCAGTGCTAGTCCCGGACCCGGAAACAATGAGCAGTTCTTC
clone size: NA
J gene: TRBJ2-1
D gene: NA
V gene: TRBV20-1

CDR3 protein: CASRVSNQPQHF
CDR3 DNA: TGTGCCAGCCGGGTCTCCAATCAGCCCCAGCATTTT
clone size: few
J gene: TRBJ1-5
D gene: NA
V gene: TRBV12-3/TRBV12-4

CDR3 protein: CSVGWSETQYF
CDR3 DNA: TGCAGCGTTGGATGGTCAGAGACCCAGTACTTC
clone size: NA
J gene: TRBJ2-5
D gene: NA
V gene: TRBV29-1

CDR3 protein: CASSQVQGRDEAFF
CDR3 DNA: TGCGCCAGCAGCCAAGTACAGGGGAGGGATGAAGCTTTCTTT
clone size: NA
J gene: TRBJ1-1
D gene: TRBD1
V gene: TRBV4-1

CDR3 protein: CASKEQGQSNQPQHF
CDR3 DNA: TGTGCCAGCAAGGAACAGGGGCAAAGCAATCAGCCCCAGCATTTT
clone size: NA
J gene: TRBJ1-5
D gene: TRBD1
V gene: TRBV2

CDR3 protein: CASWKRGAKNIQYF
CDR3 DNA: TGTGCCAGCTGGAAGCGGGGGGCTAAAAACATTCAGTACTTC
clone size: few
J gene: TRBJ2-4
D gene: TRBD2
V gene: TRBV6-4

CDR3 protein: CASSSQSLRADAQYF
CDR3 DNA: TGTGCCAGCAGTTCGCAGAGTCTGAGAGCAGATGCGCAGTATTTT
clone size: NA
J gene: TRBJ2-3
D gene: NA
V gene: TRBV12-3/TRBV12-4

CDR3 protein: CASSGGGAPSYEQYF
CDR3 DNA: TGTGCCAGCAGCGGCGGGGGGGCTCCCTCCTACGAGCAGTACTTC
clone size: NA
J gene: TRBJ2-7
D gene: TRBD2
V gene: TRBV28

CDR3 protein: CASSLGRSREKLFF
CDR3 DNA: TGTGCCAGCAGCTTAGGCCGGTCGCGGGAAAAACTGTTTTTT
clone size: few
J gene: TRBJ1-4
D gene: NA
V gene: TRBV7-8

CDR3 protein: CSAKGWGAVNTEAFF
CDR3 DNA: TGCAGTGCTAAGGGCTGGGGGGCTGTGAACACTGAAGCTTTCTTT
clone size: NA
J gene: TRBJ1-1
D gene: NA
V gene: TRBV20-1

CDR3 protein: CASSPGTGGWQPQHF
CDR3 DNA: TGTGCCAGCAGCCCCGGGACAGGGGGTTGGCAGCCCCAGCATTTT
clone size: NA
J gene: TRBJ1-5
D gene: TRBD1
V gene: TRBV6-1

CDR3 protein: CASSRGQGHYEQYF
CDR3 DNA: TGTGCTAGCAGCCGGGGACAGGGACACTACGAGCAGTACTTC
clone size: few
J gene: TRBJ2-7
D gene: TRBD1
V gene: TRBV7-7

CDR3 protein: CASSQDWQVNTEAFF
CDR3 DNA: TGTGCCAGCAGCCAAGACTGGCAGGTGAACACTGAAGCTTTCTTT
clone size: NA
J gene: TRBJ1-1
D gene: NA
V gene: TRBV3-1

CDR3 protein: CATSKAATRSRYEQYF
CDR3 DNA: TGTGCCACCAGCAAAGCAGCTACTAGATCGCGGTACGAGCAGTACTTC
clone size: NA
J gene: TRBJ2-7
D gene: NA
V gene: TRBV15

CDR3 protein: CASSIRSGTTPTDTQYF
CDR3 DNA: TGCGCCAGCAGCATCCGAAGCGGGACTACACCCACAGATACGCAGTATTTT
clone size: NA
J gene: TRBJ2-3
D gene: TRBD2
V gene: TRBV5-1

CDR3 protein: CASSCQGGAYNEQFF
CDR3 DNA: TGTGCCAGCAGCTGTCAGGGGGGGGCCTACAATGAGCAGTTCTTC
clone size: NA
J gene: TRBJ2-1
D gene: NA
V gene: TRBV5-5

CDR3 protein: CASRGTGGGYEQYF
CDR3 DNA: TGTGCCAGCAGGGGGACAGGGGGGGGCTACGAGCAGTACTTC
clone size: few
J gene: TRBJ2-7
D gene: TRBD1
V gene: TRBV2

CDR3 protein: CSARLWLTENYGYTF
CDR3 DNA: TGCAGTGCTAGATTATGGTTGACAGAGAACTATGGCTACACCTTC
clone size: NA
J gene: TRBJ1-2
D gene: NA
V gene: TRBV20-1

CDR3 protein: CSARLALKTLAKNIQYF
CDR3 DNA: TGCAGTGCTAGACTAGCGTTGAAAACCTTAGCCAAAAACATTCAGTACTTC
clone size: many
J gene: TRBJ2-4
D gene: NA
V gene: TRBV20-1

CDR3 protein: CASGPGTGDRNEQFF
CDR3 DNA: TGCGCCAGCGGCCCAGGGACAGGGGATCGGAATGAGCAGTTCTTC
clone size: NA
J gene: TRBJ2-1
D gene: TRBD1
V gene: TRBV5-1

CDR3 protein: CASSVDPAGVTGELFF
CDR3 DNA: TGTGCCAGCAGCGTAGATCCAGCGGGAGTCACCGGGGAGCTGTTTTTT
clone size: NA
J gene: TRBJ2-2
D gene: TRBD2
V gene: TRBV9

CDR3 protein: CSASGDSYYEQYF
CDR3 DNA: TGCAGCGCCAGTGGGGACTCCTACTACGAGCAGTACTTC
clone size: many
J gene: TRBJ2-7
D gene: NA
V gene: TRBV29-1

CDR3 protein: CASSLRPVSYNEQFF
CDR3 DNA: TGTGCCAGCAGCTTAAGGCCAGTCTCCTACAATGAGCAGTTCTTC
clone size: many
J gene: TRBJ2-1
D gene: NA
V gene: TRBV7-6

CDR3 protein: CASSQDRDMCEQYF
CDR3 DNA: TGCGCCAGCAGCCAAGACCGGGACATGTGCGAGCAGTACTTC
clone size: once
J gene: TRBJ2-7
D gene: NA
V gene: TRBV4-3

CDR3 protein: CASSQADPERAFF
CDR3 DNA: TGTGCCAGCAGCCAAGCGGATCCTGAGAGGGCTTTCTTT
clone size: NA
J gene: TRBJ1-1
D gene: NA
V gene: TRBV3-1

CDR3 protein: CASSQQTGRTEAFF
CDR3 DNA: TGCGCCAGCAGCCAGCAAACAGGGCGCACTGAAGCTTTCTTT
clone size: few
J gene: TRBJ1-1
D gene: NA
V gene: TRBV4-1

CDR3 protein: CASSLETAVNGYTF
CDR3 DNA: TGCGCCAGCAGCTTGGAGACGGCGGTGAATGGCTACACCTTC
clone size: few
J gene: TRBJ1-2
D gene: NA
V gene: TRBV5-1

CDR3 protein: CASSLQDRAFYGYTF
CDR3 DNA: TGCGCCAGCAGCTTGCAAGACAGGGCCTTCTATGGCTACACCTTC
clone size: NA
J gene: TRBJ1-2
D gene: TRBD1
V gene: TRBV5-1

CDR3 protein: CASSSPTGLNYEQYF
CDR3 DNA: TGTGCCAGCAGTTCGCCCACGGGACTTAACTACGAGCAGTACTTC
clone size: NA
J gene: TRBJ2-7
D gene: NA
V gene: TRBV6-2/TRBV6-3

CDR3 protein: CASSLGGPAYGYTF
CDR3 DNA: TGTGCCAGCAGCTTAGGAGGGCCGGCCTATGGCTACACCTTC
clone size: few
J gene: TRBJ1-2
D gene: NA
V gene: TRBV7-2

CDR3 protein: CASSSRQGDMRNEKLFF
CDR3 DNA: TGTGCCAGCAGTTCCCGACAGGGCGATATGCGGAATGAAAAACTGTTTTTT
clone size: once
J gene: TRBJ1-4
D gene: TRBD1
V gene: TRBV6-5

CDR3 protein: CASSGGLAGSKDTQYF
CDR3 DNA: TGTGCCAGCAGCGGGGGACTAGCGGGAAGTAAAGATACCCAGTACTTC
clone size: NA
J gene: TRBJ2-5
D gene: TRBD2
V gene: TRBV11-1

CDR3 protein: CASRDGGWAGEQFF
CDR3 DNA: TGTGCCAGCAGAGATGGTGGGTGGGCCGGTGAGCAGTTCTTC
clone size: NA
J gene: TRBJ2-1
D gene: NA
V gene: TRBV6-6

CDR3 protein: CAISGTNTEAFF
CDR3 DNA: TGTGCCATCAGCGGGACGAACACTGAAGCTTTCTTT
clone size: NA
J gene: TRBJ1-1
D gene: NA
V gene: TRBV10-3

CDR3 protein: CASGRGEAKNIQYF
CDR3 DNA: TGTGCCAGCGGGCGGGGGGAGGCCAAAAACATTCAGTACTTC
clone size: NA
J gene: TRBJ2-4
D gene: TRBD2
V gene: TRBV27

CDR3 protein: CASSLAWTGDPYEQYF
CDR3 DNA: TGTGCCAGCAGTTTGGCCTGGACAGGGGATCCCTACGAGCAGTACTTC
clone size: NA
J gene: TRBJ2-7
D gene: TRBD1
V gene: TRBV12-3/TRBV12-4